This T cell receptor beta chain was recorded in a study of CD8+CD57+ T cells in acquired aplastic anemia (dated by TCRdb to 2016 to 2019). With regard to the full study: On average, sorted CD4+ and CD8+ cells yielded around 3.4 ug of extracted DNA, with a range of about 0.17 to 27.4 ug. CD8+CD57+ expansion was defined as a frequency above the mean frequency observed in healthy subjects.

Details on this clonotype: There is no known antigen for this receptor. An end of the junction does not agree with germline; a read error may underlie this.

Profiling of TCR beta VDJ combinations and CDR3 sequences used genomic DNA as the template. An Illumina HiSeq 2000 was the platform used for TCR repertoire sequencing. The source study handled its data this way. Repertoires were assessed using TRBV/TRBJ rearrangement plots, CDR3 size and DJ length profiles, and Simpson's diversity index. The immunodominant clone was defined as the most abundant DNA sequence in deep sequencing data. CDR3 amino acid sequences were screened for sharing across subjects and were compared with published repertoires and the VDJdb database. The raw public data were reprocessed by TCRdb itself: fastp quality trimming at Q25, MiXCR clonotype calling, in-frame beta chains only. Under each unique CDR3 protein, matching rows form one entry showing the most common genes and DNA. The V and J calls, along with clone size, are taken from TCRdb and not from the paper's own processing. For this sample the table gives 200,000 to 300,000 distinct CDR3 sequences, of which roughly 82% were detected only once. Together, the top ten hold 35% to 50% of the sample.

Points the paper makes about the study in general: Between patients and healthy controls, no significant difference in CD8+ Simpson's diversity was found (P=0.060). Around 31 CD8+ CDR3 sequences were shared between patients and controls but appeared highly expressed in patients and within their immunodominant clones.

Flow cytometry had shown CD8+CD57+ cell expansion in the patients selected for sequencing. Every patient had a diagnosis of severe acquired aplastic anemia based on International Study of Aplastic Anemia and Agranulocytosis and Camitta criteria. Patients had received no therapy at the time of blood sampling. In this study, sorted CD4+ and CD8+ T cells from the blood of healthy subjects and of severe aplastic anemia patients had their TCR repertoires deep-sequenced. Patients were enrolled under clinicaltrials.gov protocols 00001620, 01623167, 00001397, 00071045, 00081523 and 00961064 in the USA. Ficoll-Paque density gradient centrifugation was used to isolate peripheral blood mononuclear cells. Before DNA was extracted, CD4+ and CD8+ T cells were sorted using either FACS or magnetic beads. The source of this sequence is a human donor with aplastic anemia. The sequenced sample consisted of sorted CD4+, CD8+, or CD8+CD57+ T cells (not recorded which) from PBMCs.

The CDR3 is CGSKTSGGAQHF. The base sequence is TGTGGCAGCAAGACTAGCGGGGGGGCCCAGCATTTT. The chain couples TRBV7-2 to TRBJ1-5; a tentative D match to TRBD1 spans 5 bases. According to the germline V gene, CDR1 reads SGHTA and CDR2 reads FQGNSA. The CDR3 covers 12 residues, taking in both the cysteine and the phenylalanine. Only CDR3 DNA is held: 36 bases, read in frame from base 1.